This TCR beta chain was observed in a study of T cells in narcolepsy (dated by TCRdb to 2016 to 2018). For the study in its entirety: Healthy control donors were enrolled in the study alongside patients who had narcolepsy type 1 or type 2 (NT1, NT2). The study sought autoreactive T cells targeting hypocretin neuron self-antigens (hypocretin, TRIB2) in narcolepsy patients, using TCR Vbeta sequencing to track clonotypes in blood and CSF.

Concerning this clone: Its antigen is currently not known. No much larger clone is present one base from it, and per-base qualities are unavailable.

The CDR3, cysteine through phenylalanine, is 13 amino acids long. Only CDR3 DNA remains: 39 bases, in frame from the first base. Based on the germline V gene, the CDR1 and CDR2 sequences are MNHEY and SVGAGI. Trimming takes 0 bases from V and 5 bases from J, and the germline ends sit 5 bases apart. For TCR Vbeta sequencing, memory CD4+ T cells were sorted ex vivo from the peripheral blood of narcolepsy patients and healthy controls. The full study reports these points: Plots comparing CSF and blood CD4+ T cell clonotypes from the same patient highlighted HCRT-specific and TRIB2-specific autoreactive clonotypes. No sequences matching autoreactive T cell clones were contained in some blood memory CD4+ repertoires from patients and controls. Numbers of sequenced blood memory CD4+ clonotypes were comparable, with averages of some 38,000 in patients and more than 30,000 in controls. According to the report, autoreactive clonotypes were detected serially in the blood of the same patients and of different patients, but not in healthy controls.

The library was produced with the immunoSEQ multiplex PCR assay. Drawn from immuneACCESS, this table holds only the in-frame rearrangements with V and J called that TCRdb kept. Clones are partly lost; checked studies trace under half to an unresolved V gene and leave the rest unexplained. This sample gives about 20,000 clones in total; over 80% of them show up just once. Clones ranked in the top ten supply 1.5% to 2% of the sample. The sequence is built from TRBV6-5 and TRBJ2-1; the D gene assignment is ambiguous. This sequence originates from a human donor in good health. Source material: memory (CD45RA-) CD4+ T cells from blood. Interpreted using the paper, the cell subset or site label stands for: memory T cells sorted ex vivo from peripheral blood. The DNA sequence is given as TGTGCCAGCAGTTACTCCCTAGACAATGAGCAGTTCTTC. Its coded protein is CASSYSLDNEQFF.